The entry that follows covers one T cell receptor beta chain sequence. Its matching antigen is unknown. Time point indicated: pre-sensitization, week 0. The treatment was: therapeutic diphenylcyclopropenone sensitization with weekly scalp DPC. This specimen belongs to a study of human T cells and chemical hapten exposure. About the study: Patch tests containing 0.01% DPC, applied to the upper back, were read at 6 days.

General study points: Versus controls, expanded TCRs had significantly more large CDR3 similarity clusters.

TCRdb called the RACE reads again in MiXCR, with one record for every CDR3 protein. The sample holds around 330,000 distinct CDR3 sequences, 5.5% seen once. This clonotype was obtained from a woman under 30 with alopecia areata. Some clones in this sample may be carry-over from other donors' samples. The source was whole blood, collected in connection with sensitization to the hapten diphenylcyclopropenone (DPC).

In DNA, the CDR3 is TGTGCCAGCAGTTTACTGGTGCGGGGCGAGGGAGAGACCCAGTACTTC. Translated, it gives CASSLLVRGEGETQYF. The genes are TRBV12-3 or TRBV12-4 and TRBJ2-5; tentatively, D is TRBD2 (6 bases). Trimming pared 2 bases from V and 4 bases from J, leaving 17 bases between. The CDR3 contains 16 residues.